The clone carrying this TCR beta chain was seen many times. Its antigen is unknown. The data are from a study of breast tumors, draining lymph nodes, adjacent tissues. Study-wide findings and caveats: That most tumor T cells come from lymph nodes remained unproven. Tumor and nontumor repertoires were significantly more similar in luminal-like than in basal-like breast cancer.

One entry per CDR3 protein results from TCRdb running MiXCR on the multiplex PCR reads. The data contain fewer than 150,000 distinct CDR3 sequences, about 20% of them singletons. Samples came from axillary lymph nodes draining the breast cancer. The V and J ends lost 4 bases and 5 bases respectively, with 5 bases between them. The CDR3 loop spans 11 amino acids. The chain is built from TRBV12-3 or TRBV12-4 and TRBJ2-5; D is undetermined. The sequence was obtained from a female donor with breast cancer. Some clones in this sample may be carry-over from other donors' samples. Sequencing was done on a sample of axillary lymph node tissue. In nucleotides, the CDR3 is TGTGCCAGCAGTTCGGCGGAGACCCAGTACTTC. Translated, it gives CASSSAETQYF.